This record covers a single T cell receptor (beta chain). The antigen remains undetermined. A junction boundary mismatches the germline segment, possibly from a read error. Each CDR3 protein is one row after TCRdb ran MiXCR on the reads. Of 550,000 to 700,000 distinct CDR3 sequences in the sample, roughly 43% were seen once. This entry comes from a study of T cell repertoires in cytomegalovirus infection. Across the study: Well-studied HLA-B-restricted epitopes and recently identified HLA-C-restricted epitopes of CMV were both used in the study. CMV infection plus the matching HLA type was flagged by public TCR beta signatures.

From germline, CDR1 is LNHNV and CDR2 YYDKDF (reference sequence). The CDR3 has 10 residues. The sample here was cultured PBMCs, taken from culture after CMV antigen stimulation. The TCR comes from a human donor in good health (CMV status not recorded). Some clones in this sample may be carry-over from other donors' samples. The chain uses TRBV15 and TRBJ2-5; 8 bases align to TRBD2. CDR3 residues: CATRPGLVLF. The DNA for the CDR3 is TGTGCCACGCGTCCGGGACTAGTGTTATTC.